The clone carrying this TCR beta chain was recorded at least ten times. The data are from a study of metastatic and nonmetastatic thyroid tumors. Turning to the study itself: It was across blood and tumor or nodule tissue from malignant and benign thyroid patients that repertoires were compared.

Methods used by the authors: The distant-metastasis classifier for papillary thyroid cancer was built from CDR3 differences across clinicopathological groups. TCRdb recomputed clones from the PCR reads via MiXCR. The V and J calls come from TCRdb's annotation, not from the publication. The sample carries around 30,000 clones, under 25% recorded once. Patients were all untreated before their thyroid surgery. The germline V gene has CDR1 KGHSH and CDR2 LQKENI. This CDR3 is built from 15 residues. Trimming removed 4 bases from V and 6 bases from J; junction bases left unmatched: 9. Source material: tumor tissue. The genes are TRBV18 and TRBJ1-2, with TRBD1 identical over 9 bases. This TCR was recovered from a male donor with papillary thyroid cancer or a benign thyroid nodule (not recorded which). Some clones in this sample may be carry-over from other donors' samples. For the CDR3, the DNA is TGTGCCAGCTCACGACTTAGACAGGGGGGCGATGGCTACACCTTC. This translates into CASSRLRQGGDGYTF.